Sequencing of this T cell receptor (beta chain) was carried out in a study of PD-1 blockade in classical Hodgkin lymphoma. As for this clone: Antigen unknown.

The repertoire was sequenced with immunoSEQ multiplex PCR; TCRdb's copy has only in-frame clones and lacks some. The table includes around 20,000 clones, 77% detected once. With 0 bases removed from V and 4 bases from J, the gap between germline ends came to 4 bases. This CDR3 is 13 amino acids long. CDR1 is SGHRS and CDR2 is YFSETQ in the germline V gene. No patient escaped relapse after autologous stem cell transplantation, and brentuximab vedotin exposure varied. Study-level points and caveats: The authors have not defined what causes the repertoire differences, possibly disease activity or prior therapy.

The clonotype originates from a human donor with classical Hodgkin lymphoma. The sample consisted of peripheral blood mononuclear cells (PBMCs), taken before the second cycle of nivolumab. The chain recombines TRBV5-1 with TRBJ2-2; D unresolved. The CDR3: CASSLDGTGELFF. Written as DNA, the CDR3 is TGCGCCAGCAGCTTGGACGGCACCGGGGAGCTGTTTTTT.